The 15 T cell receptor beta chains listed next were all sequenced from one sample in a study of blood T cell repertoires in COVID-19. Profiled with immunoSEQ multiplex PCR; TCRdb holds only in-frame clones, not every one. Of 150,000 to 200,000 clones in the sample, around 84% were seen once. The sequencing sample was made of peripheral blood. The receptors derive from a woman older than 75 with acute or convalescent COVID-19.

The chain has TRBV6-2 or TRBV6-3 and TRBJ1-1, with 11 bases identical to TRBD1. CDR1 and CDR2 from the germline V gene are MNHEY and SVGEGT. The CDR3 is made up of 18 amino acids. Germline trimming cut 0 bases from V and 0 bases from J; bases unmatched to any gene: 6. The CDR3 region has the DNA TGTGCCAGCAGTTACTCTGGACAGGGGGCGAATTTGAACACTGAAGCTTTCTTT. Its protein is CASSYSGQGANLNTEAFF.

This chain connects TRBV5-1 to TRBJ2-3, with TRBD2 identical over 12 bases. Germline values: CDR1 SGHRS, CDR2 YFSETQ. The CDR3 runs to 16 residues. The ends lost 4 bases at V and 1 base at J; junction bases unmatched: 4. The CDR3 coding sequence is TGCGCCAGCAGCCGGAGGACTAGCGGGGGCACAGATACGCAGTATTTT. This translates into CASSRRTSGGTDTQYF.

This clone was recorded once. The V call is TRBV5-1, the J call TRBJ1-6, with D unresolved. This CDR3 is built from 14 residues. With 4 bases removed from V and 6 bases from J, the gap between germline ends came to 11 bases. CDR1 is SGHRS, CDR2 YFSETQ, per germline. As DNA, the CDR3 is TGCGCCAGCAGCACTCCCGAGGGTAATTCACCCCTCCACTTT. This codes for CASSTPEGNSPLHF.

The chain is built from TRBV6-2 or TRBV6-3 and TRBJ2-5; 7 bases match TRBD2. With V trimmed by 0 bases and J by 5 bases, 3 bases remained unmatched. The V gene's germline CDR1 is MNHEY and CDR2 SVGEGT. The CDR3 has 14 residues. In DNA, the CDR3 is TGTGCCAGCAGTTACTCGGGGCGGGGGGAGACCCAGTACTTC. It is translated as CASSYSGRGETQYF.

This chain connects TRBV3-1 (or the pseudogene TRBV3-2) to TRBJ1-2, with D unresolved. With 5 bases removed from V and 1 base from J, the gap between germline ends came to 14 bases. The CDR3 has 15 residues. Germline CDR1 is LGHDT and CDR2 is YNNKEL (reference sequence). The CDR3 sequence: CASSIRSEINYGYTF. In DNA, the CDR3 is TGTGCCAGCAGCATTCGAAGTGAGATTAACTATGGCTACACCTTC.

The rearrangement joins TRBV6-5 to TRBJ2-7; TRBD1 matches 8 bases. The CDR3 spans 14 residues. Germline V gene data show CDR1 as MNHEY and CDR2 as SVGAGI. The V and J ends lost 5 bases and 4 bases, in that order; junction bases with no gene match: 7. CDR3 sequence (DNA): TGTGCCAGCAGTCCCGACAGGGGTGTGTACGAGCAGTACTTC. Encoded protein: CASSPDRGVYEQYF.

J is TRBJ1-1 and V is TRBV30; 8 nucleotides line up with TRBD1. The length of the CDR3 is 14 residues. V gave up 5 bases and J gave up 1 base; unmatched junction bases: 6. Germline CDR1 reads GTSNPN; CDR2 reads SVGIG (reference sequence). The CDR3 region has the DNA TGTGCCTGGGACCGGACAGGGCGGAACACTGAAGCTTTCTTT. This sequence encodes CAWDRTGRNTEAFF. Together with reference TRBV30 and TRBJ1-1, the CDR3 gives the full variable domain: SQTIHQWPATLVQPVGSPLSLECTVEGTSNPNLYWYRQAAGRGLQLLFYSVGIGQISSEVPQNLSASRPQDRQFILSSKKLLLSDSGFYLCAWDRTGRNTEAFFGQGTRLTVV.

V and J are TRBV28 and TRBJ1-5, with 9 bases aligning to TRBD1. CDR3 size: 15 residues. V shed 5 bases, J shed 7 bases, and the junction held 9 bases outside the gene matches. Germline CDR1 MDHEN, CDR2 SYDVKM. The CDR3 DNA sequence: TGTGCCAGCAGTCCCCGTAGACAGGGGGAACAGCCCCAGCATTTT. Translated: CASSPRRQGEQPQHF.

The rearrangement joins TRBV19 to TRBJ1-5; TRBD1 agrees at 8 bases. This CDR3 comprises 16 residues. CDR1 and CDR2 (germline): LNHDA, SQIVND (reference sequence). The ends lost 2 bases at V and 6 bases at J; junction bases unmatched: 9. CDR3: CASSISSRGLGQPQHF. CDR3 bases: TGTGCCAGTAGTATAAGTTCCAGGGGGCTAGGTCAGCCCCAGCATTTT.

In DNA form, the CDR3 reads TGTGCCAGCAGCGTACGGACTCCCGCTAGCACAGATACGCAGTATTTT. Protein sequence: CASSVRTPASTDTQYF. The chain recombines TRBV9 with TRBJ2-3, with a possible D match to TRBD2 (5 bases). This CDR3 has 16 amino acids. The V end was cut by 1 base, the J end by 0 bases, with 12 bases between. Germline V CDR1 and CDR2: SGDLS, YYNGEE.

This clone was seen once. The chain couples TRBV18 to TRBJ1-1; D not certain. Germline-derived CDR1 and CDR2 are KGHSH and LQKENI. V was cut by 0 bases and J by 5 bases, with 16 bases left in between. CDR3 length: 16 amino acids. The CDR3 sequence: CASSPPVPGSATEAFF. The DNA for the CDR3 is TGTGCCAGCTCACCACCGGTCCCGGGGTCGGCGACTGAAGCTTTCTTT.

The chain links TRBV1 to TRBJ2-1; TRBD2, the D gene given by the table, was not confirmed from the DNA. TRBV1 is described as a pseudogene. This CDR3 is built from 17 residues. CDR3 nucleotides: TGCACCCCCCCTGCCCCCGGGCTAGCGAGGATGCGCAATGAGCAGTTCTTC. Protein product: CTPPAPGLARMRNEQFF.

This clone was observed a handful of times. The V and J genes are TRBV7-8 and TRBJ2-5; 13 bases map to TRBD2. V was clipped by 1 base and J by 0 bases; unmatched bases: 2. The germline CDR1 and CDR2 sequences are SGHVS and FQNEAQ. This CDR3 has 17 residues. CDR3 coding DNA: TGTGCCAGCAGCTTAGGGGGACTAGCGGGGTACCAAGAGACCCAGTACTTC. Its protein product is CASSLGGLAGYQETQYF.

This clone was recorded once. This CDR3 reads CASSFGQVETQYF. The CDR3 DNA sequence: TGTGCCAGCAGTTTCGGACAGGTAGAGACCCAGTACTTC. The chain carries TRBV12-3 or TRBV12-4 and TRBJ2-5; 7 nucleotides agree with TRBD1. After removal of 3 bases from V and 4 bases from J, the junction contained 2 bases not matched to a gene. This CDR3 has 13 amino acids.

This clone was detected a few times. The gene calls are TRBV5-1 and TRBJ1-5; D gene unclear. The germline V gene has CDR1 SGHRS and CDR2 YFSETQ. The CDR3 sequence is 15 residues long. Trimming cost V 0 bases and J 6 bases, with 13 bases left between them. The DNA for the CDR3 is TGCGCCAGCAGCTTGGGGGCCGGGGATACTCAGCCCCAGCATTTT. Translated: CASSLGAGDTQPQHF.